The 10 T cell receptor beta chains presented below share a single source sample, sequenced in a study of blood T cell repertoires in COVID-19 (TCRdb year 2020). Receptor libraries were prepared by the immunoSEQ multiplex PCR assay. Here the immuneACCESS table is served through TCRdb, limited to in-frame sequences with V and J called. Missing clones are a known gap in these copies; in checked studies unresolved V genes cover under half, and the rest lacks a known reason. The sample records 100,000 to 150,000 clones, roughly four fifths of which are singletons. The leading ten clones occupy about 12% of the sample. Material: peripheral blood. The source of these receptors is a man in his 60s with acute or convalescent COVID-19.

This sequence joins TRBV5-4 and TRBJ2-2; the match to TRBD2 covers 9 bases. Germline CDR1 is SGHNT and CDR2 is YYREEE (reference sequence). Germline trimming cut 3 bases from V and 6 bases from J; bases unmatched to any gene: 21. This CDR3 spans 20 amino acids. The CDR3 region has the DNA TGTGCCAGCAGCTCTCCCTTGGCGGGAGGGCCCTCGGGTTTAGCCGGGGAGCTGTTTTTT. This sequence encodes CASSSPLAGGPSGLAGELFF.

There are a few counts of this clone. The chain combines TRBV19 with TRBJ2-7; no definite D call. The V gene lost 5 bases and the J gene lost 2 bases, with 16 bases spanning the gap. The CDR3 sequence is 15 residues long. The germline CDR1 and CDR2 sequences are LNHDA and SQIVND (reference sequence). In DNA, the CDR3 is TGTGCCAGTAGTGGCGAGGTCCTTAATACCTACGAGCAGTACTTC. As protein: CASSGEVLNTYEQYF.

This chain joins TRBV10-1 and TRBJ2-5; TRBD1 matches 9 bases. CDR3 length equals 15 residues. The junction had 8 bases not matched to a gene; V was cut back by 5 bases and J by 4 bases. The germline V gene encodes CDR1 WNHNN and CDR2 SYGVQD (reference sequence). The CDR3 DNA follows: TGCGCCAGCAGTACCCCGAGGGACAGGGTAGAGACCCAGTACTTC. This encodes CASSTPRDRVETQYF.

This rearrangement joins TRBV28 to TRBJ2-3, with a weak D call TRBD2 (5 bases). CDR1 is MDHEN, CDR2 SYDVKM, per germline. The CDR3 is made up of 14 amino acids. V was shortened by 5 bases and J by 2 bases, with 11 bases between the two germline ends. CDR3 DNA: TGTGCCAGCAGTAACCTCCGGGACACAGATACGCAGTATTTT. Translating it yields CASSNLRDTDTQYF. Drawing the rest from reference TRBV28 and TRBJ2-3, the complete variable domain is DVKVTQSSRYLVKRTGEKVFLECVQDMDHENMFWYRQDPGLGLRLIYFSYDVKMKEKGDIPEGYSVSREKKERFSLILESASTNQTSMYLCASSNLRDTDTQYFGPGTRLTVL.

This chain uses TRBV6-8 with TRBJ1-6; 7 bases are a match to TRBD1. Germline assignment: CDR1 MNHGY and CDR2 SAAAGT. This CDR3 region has 15 residues. V gave up 3 bases and J gave up 8 bases; unmatched junction bases: 7. The CDR3 nucleotides are TGTGCCAGCAGTTATCAACAGGGGAGCGATTCACCCCTCCACTTT. Its translation: CASSYQQGSDSPLHF.

The chain combines TRBV24-1 with TRBJ2-3; 9 bases align to TRBD2. Germline CDR1 KGHDR, CDR2 SFDVKD. This CDR3 comprises 18 residues. V shed 4 bases and J 2 bases; nucleotides not matched to a gene: 12. Here the CDR3 DNA reads TGTGCCACCAGTGACCGTGGGGCGGGAGGGGACATCACAGATACGCAGTATTTT. It yields the protein CATSDRGAGGDITDTQYF.

A remark on this clone: At the DNA level, this CDR3 is encoded by other sequences in the same sample as well. The V and J genes are TRBV28 and TRBJ1-2; D possibly corresponds to TRBD1 (6 bases). Germline V lookup: CDR1 MDHEN, CDR2 SYDVKM. The ends were cut back, 4 bases at V and 5 bases at J, with 11 bases in the middle. This CDR3 is 13 amino acids long. Here the CDR3 reads CASSYSQGYGYTF. The DNA of the CDR3 is TGTGCCAGCAGTTATTCACAGGGATATGGCTACACCTTC.

The chain couples TRBV29-1 to TRBJ1-2; D gene unclear. V was pared by 6 bases and J by 0 bases, with 8 bases between. Looked up from germline, CDR1 is SQVTM and CDR2 is ANQGSEA. The CDR3 contains 12 residues. The CDR3 DNA follows: TGCAGCGTCCGGGAAGCTAACTATGGCTACACCTTC. Protein: CSVREANYGYTF. Variable domain in full (rest from reference TRBV29-1 and TRBJ1-2): SAVISQKPSRDICQRGTSLTIQCQVDSQVTMMFWYRQQPGQSLTLIATANQGSEATYESGFVIDKFPISRPNLTFSTLTVSNMSPEDSSIYLCSVREANYGYTFGSGTRLTVV.

Only a few counts were recorded for this clone. This chain uses TRBV28 with TRBJ1-5; no reliable D call. Trimming removed 6 bases at V and 6 bases at J, with 15 bases between. This CDR3 is built from 14 residues. CDR1 is MDHEN and CDR2 is SYDVKM in the germline V gene. The CDR3 sequence is CASSQHSSSQPQHF. The DNA of the CDR3 is TGTGCCAGCAGCCAGCACAGTTCCAGTCAGCCCCAGCATTTT.

The CDR3 coding sequence is TGTGCCAGCTCAACCTCGGGGGGAGAAAAACTGTTTTTT. Translating gives CASSTSGGEKLFF. The J gene is TRBJ1-4, the V gene TRBV12-3 or TRBV12-4; weak D call: TRBD1 (5 bases). Trimming removed 8 bases from V and 8 bases from J, with 15 bases in between. This CDR3 spans 13 amino acids.